This TCR beta chain came from a study of Ad26.COV2.S vaccination and SARS-CoV-2 variants. Overall study: Donor was one of the participants in the Ad26.COV2.S arm of the COV1001 trial.

Treatment indicated: some 20 received Ad26.COV2.S at low or high dose, single or two shots; five or six received placebo; per-sample allocation not given. Day 63 after the first vaccine or placebo injection was the time point for sampling. It was an adult aged 18-55 years in Boston who was the donor. The shot given was an Ad26 vector that makes Wuhan-strain SARS-CoV-2 spike. Some clones are missing from TCRdb's copy, which holds only in-frame ones; the method was immunoSEQ multiplex PCR. The table shows over 300,000 clones, with 83% occurring only once. Germline CDR1 and CDR2: MNHEY and SVGEGT. Trimming pared 4 bases from V and 8 bases from J, leaving 17 bases between. The CDR3 spans 15 residues.

The TCR sequence derives from a person aged 18-60 years who received the Ad26.COV2.S COVID-19 vaccine or a placebo. The sequenced sample was peripheral blood, obtained in a trial of Ad26.COV2.S vaccine versus placebo. The chain uses TRBV6-2 or TRBV6-3 and TRBJ1-4, with D perhaps TRBD1 (6 bases). CDR3 sequence: CASSSLHGTNEKLFF. In nucleotides, the CDR3 is TGTGCCAGCAGTTCTCTCCACGGGACAAACGAAAAACTGTTTTTT.